Here is one T cell receptor beta chain with its context. The data are from a study of blood T cell repertoires in COVID-19. Across the study: The United States, Italy and Spain supplied acute and convalescent COVID-19 samples. In each case, the material was cDNA or gDNA derived from T cells, B-cell-depleted T cells, or PBMCs.

Original data processing: Amplification with reference gene primers provided the estimates of nucleated cell counts. TCRdb keeps only in-frame clones here, not all; method: immunoSEQ multiplex PCR. That table is the source of V, J and clone size, and D and trimming were worked out from the DNA. The sample records 150,000 to 200,000 clones, 82% being singletons. CDR3 length: 15 residues. CDR1 and CDR2 (germline): SGHAT, FQNNGV. J lost 8 bases, V lost 4 bases, and 10 bases had no gene match. The source is a woman aged 55-70 years with COVID-19, enrolled during active disease. Material for sequencing was peripheral blood. The chain carries TRBV11-2 and TRBJ1-4; TRBD1 matches at 7 bases. The CDR3 bases are TGTGCCAGCAGCTACACCCGACAGGGACGGGAAAAACTGTTTTTT. It codes for CASSYTRQGREKLFF.